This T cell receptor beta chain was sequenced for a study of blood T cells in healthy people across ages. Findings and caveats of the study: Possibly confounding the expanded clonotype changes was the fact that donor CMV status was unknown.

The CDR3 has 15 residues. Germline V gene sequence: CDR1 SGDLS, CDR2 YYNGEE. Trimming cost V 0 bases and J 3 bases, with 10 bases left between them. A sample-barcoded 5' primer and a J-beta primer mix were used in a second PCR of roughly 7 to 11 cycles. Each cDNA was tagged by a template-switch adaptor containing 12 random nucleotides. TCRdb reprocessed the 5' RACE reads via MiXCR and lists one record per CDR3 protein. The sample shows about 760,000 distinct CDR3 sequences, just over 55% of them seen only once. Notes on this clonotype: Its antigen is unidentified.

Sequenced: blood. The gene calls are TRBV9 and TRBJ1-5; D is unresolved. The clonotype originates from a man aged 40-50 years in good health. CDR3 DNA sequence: TGTGCCAGCAGCGTAGAAGGGCAGCCCAATCAGCCCCAGCATTTT. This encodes CASSVEGQPNQPQHF.